The 22 T cell receptor beta chains reported below all come from one sample, sequenced in a study of blood T cells in healthy people across ages. The second PCR ran roughly 6 to 11 cycles with a sample-barcoded 5' primer and J-beta primers. TCRdb reanalysed the 5' RACE reads using MiXCR and keeps one entry per CDR3 protein. Of over a million distinct CDR3 sequences in the sample, 45% were seen once. The material sequenced was blood. The receptors derive from a woman aged 55-69 years in good health.

The chain couples TRBV5-1 to TRBJ2-1; D may be TRBD2 (6 bases). CDR3 size: 16 residues. Germline CDR1 is SGHRS and CDR2 is YFSETQ. Between the trimmed V and J ends, which lost 3 bases and 7 bases, there was a span of 20 bases. The CDR3 coding sequence is TGCGCCAGCAGCTCCCCCGGGACTTTCCCGGGTAATGAGCAGTTCTTC. Protein: CASSSPGTFPGNEQFF.

The V gene is TRBV20-1, the J gene TRBJ2-1; 14 bases agree with TRBD2. From germline, CDR1 is DFQATT and CDR2 SNEGSKA (reference sequence). The CDR3 contains 19 residues. V shed 2 bases, J shed 0 bases, and the junction held 9 bases outside the gene matches. CDR3 nucleotide sequence: TGCAGTGCTAGATCAACCGGGACTAGCGGGGGTAGCTCCTACAATGAGCAGTTCTTC. Amino acid sequence: CSARSTGTSGGSSYNEQFF.

This clonotype turned up a few times. The CDR3: CASSLVPALAGGRQETQYF. The CDR3 coding sequence is TGTGCCAGCAGCTTAGTCCCGGCACTAGCGGGAGGGAGGCAAGAGACCCAGTACTTC. The gene calls are TRBV11-2 and TRBJ2-5; TRBD2 agrees at 13 bases. The CDR3 is made up of 19 amino acids. The V gene end was trimmed by 1 base and the J gene end by 2 bases; junction bases not matched to a gene: 10. The germline V gene has CDR1 SGHAT and CDR2 FQNNGV.

The chain carries TRBV7-3 and TRBJ2-3, with TRBD2 matching over 10 bases. V shed 5 bases and J 6 bases; nucleotides not matched to a gene: 8. Germline assignment: CDR1 SGHTA and CDR2 FQGTGA. The CDR3 spans 15 residues. This chain's CDR3 is CASSLAGAPVDTQYF. CDR3 nucleotides: TGTGCCAGCAGCCTAGCGGGAGCGCCCGTGGATACGCAGTATTTT.

The chain combines TRBV29-1 with TRBJ1-2, with 8 bases matching TRBD1. The V gene's germline CDR1 is SQVTM and CDR2 ANQGSEA. This CDR3 contains 16 residues. V shed 2 bases and J 3 bases; nucleotides not matched to a gene: 11. CDR3 residues: CSVERPGGLDDYGYTF. Here the CDR3 DNA reads TGCAGCGTTGAAAGGCCAGGGGGCTTGGATGACTATGGCTACACCTTC.

The chain has TRBV7-2 and TRBJ2-5; D perhaps matches TRBD2 (6 bases). Gene TRBJ2-7 matches the end of the DNA better, so the J call may be wrong. Germline V gives CDR1 SGHTA, CDR2 FQGNSA. The CDR3 sequence is 14 residues long. The CDR3 DNA is TGTGCCAGCAGCTTAAAAGCGCGGGACTACGAGCAGTACTTC. It specifies CASSLKARDYEQYF.

Only a few counts were recorded for this clonotype. The chain carries TRBV7-6 and TRBJ1-5, with a possible D match to TRBD1 (6 bases). CDR1 is SGHVS and CDR2 is FNYEAQ in the germline V gene. V gave up 2 bases and J gave up 6 bases, with 14 bases separating them. This CDR3 has 15 amino acids. The CDR3 nucleotides are TGTGCCAGCAGCTTATCGGACAGCCGCGGTCAGCCCCAGCATTTT. It yields the protein CASSLSDSRGQPQHF.

This rearrangement joins TRBV4-2 to TRBJ2-7, with 13 bases fitting TRBD2. CDR1 and CDR2 from the germline V gene are LGHNA and YNFKEQ. J was trimmed by 2 bases and V by 4 bases; bases with no gene match: 5. The CDR3 has 16 amino acids. In DNA form, the CDR3 reads TGTGCCAGCAGCCTCTTAGGGACTAGCGGGACCTACGAGCAGTACTTC. Its translation: CASSLLGTSGTYEQYF.

This clonotype was detected a few times. The chain employs TRBV10-3 and TRBJ2-3; D remains ambiguous. This CDR3 has 12 residues. CDR1 and CDR2 (germline): ENHRY, SYGVKD. V lost 7 bases, J lost 6 bases, and 11 bases lay in between. The CDR3 sequence: CAINGPGDTQYF. The CDR3 nucleotides are TGTGCCATCAATGGGCCTGGCGATACGCAGTATTTT.

The chain joins TRBV10-3 to TRBJ2-1, with D hard to call. The ends were cut back, 6 bases at V and 5 bases at J, with 11 bases in the middle. The V gene's germline CDR1 is ENHRY and CDR2 SYGVKD. The CDR3 runs 13 residues. The CDR3: CAIRTDQNNEQFF. As DNA, the CDR3 is TGTGCCATCAGAACAGACCAAAACAATGAGCAGTTCTTC.

The chain is built from TRBV29-1 and TRBJ2-3, with D unresolved. The CDR3 extends over 13 amino acids. Trimming removed 6 bases at V and 0 bases at J, with 10 bases between. Germline CDR1 SQVTM, CDR2 ANQGSEA. The CDR3 DNA is TGCAGCGTAGAGCAGGCCAGCACAGATACGCAGTATTTT. It encodes CSVEQASTDTQYF.

This clonotype turned up a few times. The V and J genes are TRBV27 and TRBJ2-7; D may be TRBD1 (5 bases). The CDR3 is 13 residues long. The V end lost 2 bases, the J end lost 5 bases, and 10 bases lay between the germline ends. Germline V gives CDR1 MNHEY, CDR2 SMNVEV (reference sequence). CDR3 nucleotide sequence: TGTGCCAGCAGTTTAACCAGGGTCCACGAGCAGTACTTC. It codes for CASSLTRVHEQYF.

This clonotype was observed a handful of times. The chain carries TRBV6-6 and TRBJ2-3, with 7 bases aligning to TRBD1. The CDR3 totals 14 residues. CDR1 and CDR2 from the germline V gene are MNHNY and SVGAGI (reference sequence). Losses at the gene ends were 8 bases for V and 2 bases for J; bases not matched to a gene: 7. The CDR3 loop reads CASGEQGITDTQYF. The CDR3 DNA follows: TGTGCCAGCGGCGAACAGGGGATCACAGATACGCAGTATTTT.

The CDR3 sequence is CSASPIQGSSYEQYF. The CDR3 bases are TGCAGTGCTAGCCCTATTCAGGGGTCTTCCTACGAGCAGTACTTC. The genes are TRBV20-1 and TRBJ2-7, with D perhaps TRBD1 (6 bases). Germline lookup yields CDR1 DFQATT and CDR2 SNEGSKA (reference sequence). There are 15 residues in the CDR3. The V and J ends lost 3 bases and 1 base respectively, with 16 bases between them.

This clonotype was seen only a few times. The chain couples TRBV28 to TRBJ2-3; a possible D gene is TRBD1 (6 bases). V gave up 6 bases and J gave up 4 bases, with 14 bases separating them. Germline CDR1 MDHEN, CDR2 SYDVKM. The CDR3 contains 14 residues. CDR3 coding DNA: TGTGCCAGCAGCGGGACACACCCGGCAGATACGCAGTATTTT. It encodes CASSGTHPADTQYF.

The chain combines TRBV6-2 or TRBV6-3 with TRBJ1-5; D not certain. Per the germline V gene, CDR1 is MNHEY and CDR2 is SVGEGT. V was pared by 6 bases and J by 4 bases, with 10 bases between. The CDR3 length is 13 residues. The CDR3 reads CASSFTENQPQHF. CDR3 coding DNA: TGTGCCAGCAGCTTCACAGAAAATCAGCCCCAGCATTTT.

This clonotype was counted many times. The chain recombines TRBV6-6 with TRBJ2-5, with D hard to call. V gave up 2 bases and J gave up 2 bases, with 15 bases separating them. The germline gives CDR1 MNHNY, CDR2 SVGAGI (reference sequence). The CDR3 is 16 amino acids. The CDR3 nucleotides are TGTGCCAGCAGTTACGGCCTAGTTACGATACAAGAGACCCAGTACTTC. Its translation is CASSYGLVTIQETQYF.

The CDR3 spells CSVALWDEQYF. DNA of the CDR3: TGCAGCGTTGCCCTTTGGGACGAGCAGTACTTC. The rearrangement joins TRBV29-1 to TRBJ2-7; D remains unclear. The V and J ends lost 4 bases and 5 bases respectively, with 9 bases between them. Germline V lookup: CDR1 SQVTM, CDR2 ANQGSEA. The CDR3 is 11 residues long.

This clonotype showed up just a few times. The CDR3 spells CASNAGVGTDTQYF. The CDR3 bases are TGTGCCAGCAATGCAGGGGTGGGCACAGATACGCAGTATTTT. V gene TRBV28 combines with J gene TRBJ2-3; weak D call: TRBD1 (6 bases). V was trimmed by 7 bases and J by 1 base, leaving 12 bases between them. The CDR3 is 14 residues long. Germline-derived CDR1 and CDR2 are MDHEN and SYDVKM.

This clonotype was seen a few times. V usage is TRBV12-3 or TRBV12-4 and J usage is TRBJ2-1, with unresolved D. The length of the CDR3 is 14 residues. V dropped 6 bases and J dropped 7 bases, with 16 bases sitting between them. CDR3 sequence reads: CASRPSLPPNEQFF. The CDR3 bases are TGTGCCAGCAGACCATCACTGCCCCCGAATGAGCAGTTCTTC.

This clonotype came up a few times. DNA for the CDR3: TGCGCCAGCAGCCCCCCGGGACAGGAGAATACTATCTATGGCTACACCTTC. Translated: CASSPPGQENTIYGYTF. The V call is TRBV5-1, the J call TRBJ1-2, with 8 bases lining up with TRBD1. The germline CDR1 and CDR2 sequences are SGHRS and YFSETQ. V was clipped by 4 bases and J by 4 bases; unmatched bases: 15. This CDR3 has 17 residues. Looking up the rest from reference TRBV5-1 and TRBJ1-2 gives the full variable domain: KAGVTQTPRYLIKTRGQQVTLSCSPISGHRSVSWYQQTPGQGLQFLFEYFSETQRNKGNFPGRFSGRQFSNSRSEMNVSTLELGDSALYLCASSPPGQENTIYGYTFGSGTRLTVV.

V usage is TRBV6-4 and J usage is TRBJ2-3; TRBD2 matches at 7 bases. The CDR3 spans 15 residues. The V segment lost 3 bases and the J segment 4 bases; nucleotides outside the gene matches: 7. Germline lookup yields CDR1 MRHNA and CDR2 SNTAGT. CDR3 DNA: TGTGCCAGCAGTGAAGTTCCGGGGAGGGCAGATACGCAGTATTTT. It translates to CASSEVPGRADTQYF.